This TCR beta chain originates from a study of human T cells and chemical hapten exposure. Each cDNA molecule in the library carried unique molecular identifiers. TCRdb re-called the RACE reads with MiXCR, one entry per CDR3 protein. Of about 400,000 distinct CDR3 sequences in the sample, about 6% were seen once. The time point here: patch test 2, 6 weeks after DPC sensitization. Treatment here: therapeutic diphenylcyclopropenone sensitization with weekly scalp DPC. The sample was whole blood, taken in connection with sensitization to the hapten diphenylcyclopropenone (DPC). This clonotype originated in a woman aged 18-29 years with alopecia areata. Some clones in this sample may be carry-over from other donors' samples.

The CDR3 reads CASRYLPGSRYNEQFF. The CDR3 bases are TGTGCCAGCAGGTACCTCCCCGGAAGTCGGTACAATGAGCAGTTCTTC. This chain connects TRBV6-5 to TRBJ2-1; the D is unclear. Germline V gene data show CDR1 as MNHEY and CDR2 as SVGAGI. Trimming removed 6 bases at V and 4 bases at J, with 19 bases between. CDR3 size: 16 residues.